This note documents a single T cell receptor beta chain sequence. Its antigen is currently unknown. This record belongs to a study of human T cells and chemical hapten exposure. Study context: TCR yields differed between samples (mainly from small differences in pooled library volume). Regarding the study as a whole: Following DPC sensitization, TCRs present above 1 in 1000 frequency showed no change.

Sample time point: patch test 2, 6 weeks after DPC sensitization. Described treatment: therapeutic diphenylcyclopropenone sensitization with weekly scalp DPC. TCRdb recomputed calls from the RACE reads with MiXCR, one row per CDR3 protein. The top ten clones hold 3.2% of a sample with under 100,000 distinct CDR3 sequences, roughly 11% of them seen once. Germline CDR1 is SQVTM and CDR2 is ANQGSEA. Between the trimmed V and J ends, which lost 7 bases and 2 bases, there was a span of 17 bases. The CDR3 has 14 amino acids. The TCR was taken from a woman in her 40s with alopecia areata. Some clones in this sample may be carry-over from other donors' samples. The V call is TRBV29-1, the J call TRBJ2-5; maybe TRBD2 (6 bases). The sequencing used whole blood, collected in connection with sensitization to the hapten diphenylcyclopropenone (DPC). The CDR3 DNA reads TGCAGCGCCGGAGGTCCGGGGAGGCAAGAGACCCAGTACTTC. Amino acids: CSAGGPGRQETQYF. The variable domain in full, completed from reference TRBV29-1 and TRBJ2-5, reads SAVISQKPSRDICQRGTSLTIQCQVDSQVTMMFWYRQQPGQSLTLIATANQGSEATYESGFVIDKFPISRPNLTFSTLTVSNMSPEDSSIYLCSAGGPGRQETQYFGPGTRLLVL.